This T cell receptor beta chain emerged from a study of T cells in Graves' hyperthyroidism and ophthalmopathy. The CDR3 regions of TCR beta were amplified from RNA transcripts. TCR CDR3 regions were first amplified by RT-PCR with HTBI primers. TCRdb analysed the multiplex PCR reads with MiXCR anew, one entry per CDR3 protein. Of roughly 180,000 distinct CDR3 sequences listed, 9.4% are singletons. Germline values: CDR1 LNHNV, CDR2 YYDKDF (reference sequence). The germline V and J ends were trimmed by 0 bases and 4 bases, with 13 bases remaining between them. The length of the CDR3 is 16 residues. Thyroid ultrasound, orbital computed tomography, clinical symptoms, and serum thyroxine and TRAb underpinned diagnoses. Sampled blood dates from first hyperthyroidism diagnosis, and it precedes any ophthalmopathy symptoms. The sample holds many counts of this clonotype.

The clonotype originates from a woman in her late teens or twenties with Graves' hyperthyroidism that later progressed to Graves' ophthalmopathy. Sequencing used blood. The chain joins TRBV15 to TRBJ1-5, with a tentative D call TRBD1 (6 bases). The CDR3 loop reads CATSRDTGTENQPQHF. As DNA, the CDR3 is TGTGCCACCAGCAGAGATACAGGGACGGAGAATCAGCCCCAGCATTTT.